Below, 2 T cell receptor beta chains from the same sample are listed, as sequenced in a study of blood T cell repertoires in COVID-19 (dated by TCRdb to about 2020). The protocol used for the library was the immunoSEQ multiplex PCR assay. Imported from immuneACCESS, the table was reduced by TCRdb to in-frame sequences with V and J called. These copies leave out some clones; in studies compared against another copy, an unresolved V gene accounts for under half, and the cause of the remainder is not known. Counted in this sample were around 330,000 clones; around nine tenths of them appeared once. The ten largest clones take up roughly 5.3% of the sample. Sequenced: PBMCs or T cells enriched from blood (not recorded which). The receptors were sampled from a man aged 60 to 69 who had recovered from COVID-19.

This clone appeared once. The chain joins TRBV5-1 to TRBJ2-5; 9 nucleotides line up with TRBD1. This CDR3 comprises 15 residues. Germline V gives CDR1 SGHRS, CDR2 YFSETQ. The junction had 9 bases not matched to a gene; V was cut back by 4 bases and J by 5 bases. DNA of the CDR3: TGCGCCAGCAGCCGGGACAGGGTTGTCGGGGAGACCCAGTACTTC. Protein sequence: CASSRDRVVGETQYF. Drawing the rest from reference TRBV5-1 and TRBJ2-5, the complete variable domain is KAGVTQTPRYLIKTRGQQVTLSCSPISGHRSVSWYQQTPGQGLQFLFEYFSETQRNKGNFPGRFSGRQFSNSRSEMNVSTLELGDSALYLCASSRDRVVGETQYFGPGTRLLVL.

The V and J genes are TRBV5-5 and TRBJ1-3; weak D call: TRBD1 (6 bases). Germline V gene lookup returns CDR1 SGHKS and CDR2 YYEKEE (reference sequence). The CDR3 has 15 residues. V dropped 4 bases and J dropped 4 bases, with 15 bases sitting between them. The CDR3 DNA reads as TGTGCCAGCAGCATCCTGGGGGGGCTCGGAAACACCATATATTTT. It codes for CASSILGGLGNTIYF.